This record looks at one T cell receptor (beta chain) sequence and its context. Its specificity is not known. The data stem from a study of PD-1 blockade in classical Hodgkin lymphoma. About the study: Patients received nivolumab 3 mg/kg intravenously every 2 weeks.

Germline CDR1 and CDR2: SGHRS and YFSETQ. V lost 3 bases to trimming and J lost 3 bases; unmatched junction nucleotides: 6. The CDR3 sequence is 15 residues long. Clones were read by immunoSEQ multiplex PCR, and TCRdb kept only the in-frame ones, dropping some. The data show about 27,000 clones, about 85% seen once. Time point denoted: cycle 4 day 1 (C4D1), after 5 to 7 weeks of nivolumab. In every patient, relapse followed autologous stem cell transplantation, while exposure to brentuximab vedotin differed. Magnetic negative selection purified CD4+ T cells from thawed PBMCs. Notes on the study in general: Those achieving complete response showed baseline diversity like newly diagnosed patients.

This chain uses TRBV5-1 with TRBJ2-4; the match to TRBD1 covers 7 bases. This clonotype was obtained from a human donor with classical Hodgkin lymphoma. Sequencing used CD4+ T cells from blood, obtained before the fourth cycle of nivolumab. CDR3 amino acids: CASSSNRGDKNIQYF. The CDR3 nucleotides read TGCGCCAGCAGCTCGAACAGGGGAGACAAAAACATTCAGTACTTC. Filled out from reference TRBV5-1 and TRBJ2-4, the complete variable domain reads KAGVTQTPRYLIKTRGQQVTLSCSPISGHRSVSWYQQTPGQGLQFLFEYFSETQRNKGNFPGRFSGRQFSNSRSEMNVSTLELGDSALYLCASSSNRGDKNIQYFGAGTRLSVL.